This T cell receptor beta chain was found in a study of regulatory T cells in long-lasting Graves disease listed by TCRdb under 2021. Context from the whole study: Persistent Graves' disease was defined as antithyroid drug treatment for over 5 years with persistently positive TSH receptor autoantibodies. Persistent Graves' disease patients in the clinical cohort had taken antithyroid drugs for about 9.7 years on average. Persistent Graves' disease patients were compared with newly diagnosed Graves' disease patients by peripheral blood TCR sequencing and RNA sequencing. A total of about 33 samples underwent TCR sequencing, from some 13 patients with persistent Graves' disease and some 20 patients with newly diagnosed Graves' disease. The study was registered as a clinical trial and conducted in China.

Of note for this clonotype: Its antigen is unknown. A junction boundary mismatches the germline segment, possibly from a read error.

Read against the paper, the sample's time point label means: persistent/refractory GD, antithyroid drugs over 5 years with positive TRAb. RNA was extracted from PBMCs in TRIzol for both TCR sequencing and RNA sequencing. The diagnosis of Graves' disease followed American Thyroid Association guidelines. Patients for the study were recruited at an endocrinology department in Xi'an, China. From each patient, approximately 9 milliliters of peripheral blood was collected into an EDTA anticoagulant tube. Ficoll Paque Plus density gradient separation was used to isolate PBMCs, and no further T cell sorting was done. An Agilent 2100 Bioanalyzer and agarose gel were used to check RNA quality, and a NanoDrop 2000 was used to measure RNA concentration. The receptor library was made with multiplex PCR. Reads for this sample came from an Illumina HiSeq 4000. CDR3 regions were amplified by Arm-PCR with iRepertoire HTBI primers to construct TCR beta libraries. Before sequencing, the PCR products underwent gel purification. As for how the authors treated the data: Gene usage analysis of CDR3 amino acid clonotypes relied on the 62 TRBV and about 15 TRBJ segments identified across samples. COPE and FqMerger were used to merge the filtered high-quality paired reads into contigs. BLAST was used to align contigs to IMGT TRBV, TRBD and TRBJ reference genes, with CDR3 defined following IMGT. Any clonotype with a frequency above 0.1% was counted as a highly expanded clone. Shannon entropy was used to measure repertoire diversity, and the Gini coefficient was used to measure V-J evenness. Public clonotypes were defined as clonotypes shared by more than one individual. TCRdb redid the processing of the public reads, applying fastp at Q25 and MiXCR, and retained in-frame beta chains. When rows share a CDR3 protein, they turn into one entry using the most common DNA and genes. What appears here as the V and J calls and clone size reflects TCRdb's work, not the paper's. The sample table lists roughly 500,000 distinct CDR3 sequences, about 20% of them with a count of one. Under 9% of the sample is in the top ten clones.

The paper's findings and limits, for the study overall: Persistent patients shared more public clonotypes among themselves (approximately 2,500) than newly diagnosed patients did (more than 950). Compared with newly diagnosed patients, patients with persistent Graves' disease had lower TCR Shannon entropy and fewer highly expanded clones, which suggests clonal expansion. Sequencing and analysis were limited to the TCR beta chain. The study examined only peripheral blood because the primary lesion, thyroid tissue, could not be accessed. The small sample size was acknowledged by the authors as a limitation that may reduce accuracy.

The sample in question was peripheral blood mononuclear cells (PBMCs), obtained when the disease was refractory, from a patient treated with antithyroid drugs. This clonotype was sampled from a female donor with Graves disease.

The CDR3 protein sequence reads: CASSPSDRAWGRLFF. The nucleotide sequence reads as follows: TGCGCCAGCAGCCCTTCGGACAGGGCATGGGGAAGACTGTTTTTT. The sequence is built from TRBV11-2 and TRBJ1-4, and TRBD1 matches 8 of the central bases. The CDR1 and CDR2 encoded by the germline V gene are SGHAT and FQNNGV. From the cysteine through the phenylalanine, the CDR3 covers 15 amino acids. The CDR3 DNA has 45 bases and is translated from base 1.